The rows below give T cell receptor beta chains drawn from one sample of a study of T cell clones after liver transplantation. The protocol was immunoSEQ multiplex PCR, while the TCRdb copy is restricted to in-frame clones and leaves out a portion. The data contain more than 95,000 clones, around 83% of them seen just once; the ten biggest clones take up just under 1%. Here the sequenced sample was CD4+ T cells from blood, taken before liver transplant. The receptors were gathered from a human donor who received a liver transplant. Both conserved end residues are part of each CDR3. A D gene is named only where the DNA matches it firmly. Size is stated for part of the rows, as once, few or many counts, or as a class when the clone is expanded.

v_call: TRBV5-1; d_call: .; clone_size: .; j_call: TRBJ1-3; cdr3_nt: TGCGCCAGCAGCCCAGACCTCTCTGGAAACACCATATATTTT; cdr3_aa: CASSPDLSGNTIYF
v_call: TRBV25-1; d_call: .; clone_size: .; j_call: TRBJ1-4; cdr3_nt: TGTGCCAGCAGTGAATCGGCGCTGGCAACTAATGAAAAACTGTTTTTT; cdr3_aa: CASSESALATNEKLFF
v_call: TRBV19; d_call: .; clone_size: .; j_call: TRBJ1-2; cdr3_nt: TGTGCCAGTAACCAGGGATTAACCTATGGCTACACCTTC; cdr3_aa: CASNQGLTYGYTF
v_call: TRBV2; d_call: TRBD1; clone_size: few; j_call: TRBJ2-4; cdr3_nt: TGTGCCAGCAGGGACGGGACAGGGTCCAAAAACATTCAGTACTTC; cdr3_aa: CASRDGTGSKNIQYF
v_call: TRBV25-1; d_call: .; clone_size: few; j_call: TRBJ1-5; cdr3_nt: TGTGCCAGCAGTGAGACAGTTGGTCAGCCCCAGCATTTT; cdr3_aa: CASSETVGQPQHF
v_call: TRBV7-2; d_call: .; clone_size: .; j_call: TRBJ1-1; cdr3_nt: TGTGCCAGCAGCTTAGGTGGGGGGAACACTGAAGCTTTCTTT; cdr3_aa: CASSLGGGNTEAFF
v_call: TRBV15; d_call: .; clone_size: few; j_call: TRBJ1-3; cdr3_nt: TGTGCCACCAGGAAGGTTGGAGCCGTCTCTGGAAACACCATATATTTT; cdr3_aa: CATRKVGAVSGNTIYF
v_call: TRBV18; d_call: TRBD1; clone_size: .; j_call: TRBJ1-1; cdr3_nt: TGTGCCAGCTCACTCGGACAGGGTCGGAACACTGAAGCTTTCTTT; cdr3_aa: CASSLGQGRNTEAFF
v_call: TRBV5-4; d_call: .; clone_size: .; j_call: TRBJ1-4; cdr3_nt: TGTGCCAGCAGCTCCTCCCCCCTGGAAGAAAAACTGTTTTTT; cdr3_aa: CASSSSPLEEKLFF
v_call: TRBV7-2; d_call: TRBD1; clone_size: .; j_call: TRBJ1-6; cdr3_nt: TGTGCCAGCAGCTTTAGGGGGACAGGGGATAATTCACCCCTCCACTTT; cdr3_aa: CASSFRGTGDNSPLHF
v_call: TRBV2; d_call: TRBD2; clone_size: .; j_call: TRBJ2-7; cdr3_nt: TGTGCCAGCAGTGATCCAACTCGAATGGGGGGGAACGAGCAGTACTTC; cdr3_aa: CASSDPTRMGGNEQYF
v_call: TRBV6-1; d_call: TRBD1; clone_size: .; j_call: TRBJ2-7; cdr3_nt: TGTGCCAGCAGTGAAGCACTAGTGGACAGGTATCCCTACGAGCAGTACTTC; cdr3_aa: CASSEALVDRYPYEQYF
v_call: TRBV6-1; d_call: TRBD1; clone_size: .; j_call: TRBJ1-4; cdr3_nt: TGTGCCAGCAGTGACAGGGGGGGAAAACTGTTTTTT; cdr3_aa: CASSDRGGKLFF
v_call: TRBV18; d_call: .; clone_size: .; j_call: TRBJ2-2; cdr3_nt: TGTGCCAGCTCACCGAGGGCCGGGGAGCTGTTTTTT; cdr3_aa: CASSPRAGELFF
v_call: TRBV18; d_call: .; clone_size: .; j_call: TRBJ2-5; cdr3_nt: TGTGCCAGCTCACCCCTTCCCCCGGACAGTTCCCCGACCCAGTACTTC; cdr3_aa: CASSPLPPDSSPTQYF
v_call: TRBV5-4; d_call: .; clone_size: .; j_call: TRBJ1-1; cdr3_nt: TGTGCCAGCAGCTACAAGACAGTTTCTGAAGCTTTCTTT; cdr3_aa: CASSYKTVSEAFF
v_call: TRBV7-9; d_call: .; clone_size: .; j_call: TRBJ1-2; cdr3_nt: TGTGCCAGCAGCCCTTTCGCGGCCCGGGACTATGGCTACACCTTC; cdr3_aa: CASSPFAARDYGYTF
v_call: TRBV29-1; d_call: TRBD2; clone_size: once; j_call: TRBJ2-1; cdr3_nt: TGCAGCCGTCCTTGGGAGGGGTCGAGCTCCTACAATGAGCAGTTCTTC; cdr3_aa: CSRPWEGSSSYNEQFF
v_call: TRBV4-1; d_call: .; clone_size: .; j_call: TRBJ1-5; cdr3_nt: TGCGCCAGCAGCCAAACGGGAAATCAGCCCCAGCATTTT; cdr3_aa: CASSQTGNQPQHF
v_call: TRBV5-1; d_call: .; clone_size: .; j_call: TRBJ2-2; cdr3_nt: TGCGCCAGCAGCTTGAGGGCCGGGGTGACCGGGGAGCTGTTTTTT; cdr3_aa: CASSLRAGVTGELFF
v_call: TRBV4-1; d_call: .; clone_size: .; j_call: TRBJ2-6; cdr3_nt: TGCGCCAGCAGCCCACCAGGGTCCGGGGCCAACGTCCTGACTTTC; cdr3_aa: CASSPPGSGANVLTF
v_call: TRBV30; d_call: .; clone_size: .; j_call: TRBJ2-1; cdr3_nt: TGTGCCCAGAGTGGGAGCTCCTACAATGAGCAGTTCTTC; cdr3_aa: CAQSGSSYNEQFF
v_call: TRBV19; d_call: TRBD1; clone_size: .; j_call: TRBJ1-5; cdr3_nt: TGTGCCAGTAGTAGTAGGGACAGGGGAATGCAGCCCCAGCATTTT; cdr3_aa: CASSSRDRGMQPQHF
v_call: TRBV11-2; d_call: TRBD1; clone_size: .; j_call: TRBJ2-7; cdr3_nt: TGTGCCAGCAGGCAAGACAGGGCCAACCCGAGCTACGAGCAGTACTTC; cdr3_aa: CASRQDRANPSYEQYF
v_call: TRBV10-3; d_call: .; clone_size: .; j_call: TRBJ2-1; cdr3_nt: TGTGCCATCGAGGCAGGGTCCTACAATGAGCAGTTCTTC; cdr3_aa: CAIEAGSYNEQFF
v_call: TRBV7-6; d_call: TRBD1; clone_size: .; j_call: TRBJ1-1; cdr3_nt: TGTGCCAGCAGCTTGACAGGGATGGCAGAGGGAGCTGAAGCTTTCTTT; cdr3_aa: CASSLTGMAEGAEAFF
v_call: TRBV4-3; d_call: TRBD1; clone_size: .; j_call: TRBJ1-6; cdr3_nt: TGCGCCAGCAGCCAGAACAGGGGAGGTTCACCCCTCCACTTT; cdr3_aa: CASSQNRGGSPLHF
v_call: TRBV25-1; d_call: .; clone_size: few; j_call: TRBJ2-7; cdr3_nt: TGTGCCAGCAGTGACCCGGGGAGGTCCTACGAGCAGTACTTC; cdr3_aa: CASSDPGRSYEQYF
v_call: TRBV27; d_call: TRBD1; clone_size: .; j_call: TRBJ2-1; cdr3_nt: TGTGCCAGCAGTTTCGGGACAGAGTACAATGAGCAGTTCTTC; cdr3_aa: CASSFGTEYNEQFF
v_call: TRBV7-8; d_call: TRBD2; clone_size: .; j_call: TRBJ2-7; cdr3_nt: TGTGCCAGCAGCCCCGGGACTAGCGGACGGGAGCAGTACTTC; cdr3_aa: CASSPGTSGREQYF
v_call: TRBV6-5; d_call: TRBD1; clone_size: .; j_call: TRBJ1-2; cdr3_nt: TGTGCCAGCAGTTTCCGACAGGGGATGAGTGGCTACACCTTC; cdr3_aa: CASSFRQGMSGYTF
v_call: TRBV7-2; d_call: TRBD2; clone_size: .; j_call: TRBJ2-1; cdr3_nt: TGTGCCAGCAGCTTAGTCCGACTAGCGGGAATATACAATGAGCAGTTCTTC; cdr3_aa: CASSLVRLAGIYNEQFF
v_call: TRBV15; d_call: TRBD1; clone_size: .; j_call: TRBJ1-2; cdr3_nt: TGTGCCACCAGCAGGACAGGGGATAACTATGGCTACACCTTC; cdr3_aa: CATSRTGDNYGYTF
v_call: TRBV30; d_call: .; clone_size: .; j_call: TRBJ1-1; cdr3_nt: TGTGCCTACCAGGGGCTAGGGAACACTGAAGCTTTCTTT; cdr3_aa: CAYQGLGNTEAFF
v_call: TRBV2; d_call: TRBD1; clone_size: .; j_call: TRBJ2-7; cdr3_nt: TGTGCCAGCAGAGGGGACAGGGGCTACGAGCAGTACTTC; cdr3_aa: CASRGDRGYEQYF